Each of the 15 T cell receptor beta chains below was sequenced from the same sample in a study of blood T cell repertoires in COVID-19. Using immunoSEQ multiplex PCR, the repertoire was profiled, and TCRdb retains in-frame clones only, with some absent. Of about 150,000 clones listed, 80% are singletons. The sample was peripheral blood. The receptors shown here come from a man aged 60 to 75 with acute or convalescent COVID-19.

V and J are TRBV27 and TRBJ1-6; perhaps TRBD1 as D (5 bases). The germline V gene encodes CDR1 MNHEY and CDR2 SMNVEV (reference sequence). The CDR3 covers 13 residues. Trimming took 6 bases from V and 7 from J, leaving 10 bases between them. CDR3 residues: CASSNGGNSPLHF. The CDR3 nucleotides are TGTGCCAGCAGCAATGGGGGGAATTCACCCCTCCACTTT.

CDR3 nucleotide sequence: TGTGCCAGCAGCCCCAGGGTGTCTGGGATGAACACTGAAGCTTTCTTT. The encoded protein is CASSPRVSGMNTEAFF. The rearrangement uses TRBV6-6 and TRBJ1-1; a weak D match, TRBD1 (5 bases). Looked up from germline, CDR1 is MNHNY and CDR2 is SVGAGI (reference sequence). CDR3 size: 16 residues. V was clipped by 6 bases and J by 0 bases, with 17 bases between them.

This clone has a handful of counts. The chain uses TRBV12-3 or TRBV12-4 and TRBJ1-3; no clear D. V was trimmed by 8 bases and J by 2 bases, leaving 10 bases between them. The CDR3 covers 13 residues. The CDR3, as DNA: TGTGCCAGCGGGCCACTCGCTGGAAACACCATATATTTT. This sequence encodes CASGPLAGNTIYF.

The chain joins TRBV5-4 to TRBJ1-1; tentative D call: TRBD1 (6 bases). Trimming took 4 bases from V and 0 from J, leaving 13 bases between them. This CDR3 is 15 amino acids long. The germline CDR1 and CDR2 sequences are SGHNT and YYREEE (reference sequence). In DNA, the CDR3 is TGTGCCAGCAGCCCGGGACAAGCCTTGAACACTGAAGCTTTCTTT. The encoded protein is CASSPGQALNTEAFF.

This clone was picked up one time. V and J are TRBV6-5 and TRBJ1-6, with 7 bases that match TRBD1. The CDR3 length is 12 residues. After removal of 6 bases from V and 8 bases from J, the junction contained 1 base not matched to a gene. Germline V gene data show CDR1 as MNHEY and CDR2 as SVGAGI. CDR3 in DNA: TGTGCCAGCAGGCAGGGGGATTCACCCCTCCACTTT. This gives the protein CASRQGDSPLHF.

V gene TRBV9 combines with J gene TRBJ1-6, with TRBD1 identical over 7 bases. V shed 4 bases and J 10 bases; nucleotides not matched to a gene: 11. CDR1 is SGDLS, CDR2 YYNGEE, per germline. The CDR3 sequence is 15 residues long. The CDR3 DNA reads TGTGCCAGCAGCCCCCGTCGAGGGGGCGGATCACCCCTCCACTTT. Its protein is CASSPRRGGGSPLHF.

This clone is a singleton in its sample. The chain links TRBV10-3 to TRBJ2-2; D possibly corresponds to TRBD1 (6 bases). With 7 bases removed from V and 0 bases from J, the gap between germline ends came to 9 bases. The germline gives CDR1 ENHRY, CDR2 SYGVKD. The CDR3 spans 14 residues. The CDR3 DNA follows: TGTGCCATCAACCAGGGGCCGAACACCGGGGAGCTGTTTTTT. It codes for CAINQGPNTGELFF.

The rearrangement joins TRBV7-9 to TRBJ2-5, with 9 positions matching TRBD1. The J segment lost 1 base and the V segment lost 5 bases, leaving 5 bases of the junction unmatched. Germline CDR1 and CDR2: SEHNR and FQNEAQ (reference sequence). The CDR3 loop spans 15 amino acids. This CDR3 is CASSTPDRGQETQYF. In DNA, the CDR3 is TGTGCCAGCAGCACTCCGGACAGGGGCCAAGAGACCCAGTACTTC.

This clone has a handful of counts. The gene calls are TRBV6-5 and TRBJ1-1; D ambiguous. V was pared by 0 bases and J by 0 bases, with 8 bases between. CDR3 length: 15 residues. Germline V gene lookup returns CDR1 MNHEY and CDR2 SVGAGI. The CDR3 region has the DNA TGTGCCAGCAGTTACTCGGTGACTATGAACACTGAAGCTTTCTTT. The encoded protein is CASSYSVTMNTEAFF.

The chain employs TRBV5-1 and TRBJ2-4; D is uncertain. The CDR3 extends over 17 amino acids. The V and J ends lost 4 bases and 8 bases respectively, with 25 bases between them. The germline V gene has CDR1 SGHRS and CDR2 YFSETQ. CDR3 region: CASSPESYVLPIDIQYF. The DNA for the CDR3 is TGCGCCAGCAGCCCTGAAAGCTACGTCCTCCCTATTGACATTCAGTACTTC.

V gene TRBV20-1 combines with J gene TRBJ2-1; D unresolved. Trimming left V 0 bases short and J 10 bases short, with 7 bases between. This CDR3 comprises 11 residues. Germline-derived CDR1 and CDR2 are DFQATT and SNEGSKA (reference sequence). CDR3 protein: CSARDVREQFF. DNA for the CDR3: TGCAGTGCTAGAGATGTCAGGGAGCAGTTCTTC.

This chain connects TRBV7-9 to TRBJ2-5; 8 positions agree with TRBD2. The CDR3 sequence is 17 residues long. Germline V gene sequence: CDR1 SEHNR, CDR2 FQNEAQ (reference sequence). J was trimmed by 3 bases and V by 8 bases; bases with no gene match: 17. The CDR3 here is CASSRGGLAGNKETQYF. In DNA form, the CDR3 reads TGTGCCAGCTCCCGGGGCGGTCTAGCGGGCAATAAAGAGACCCAGTACTTC. The whole variable domain, remainder taken from reference TRBV7-9 and TRBJ2-5, is DTGVSQNPRHKITKRGQNVTFRCDPISEHNRLYWYRQTLGQGPEFLTYFQNEAQLEKSRLLSDRFSAERPKGSFSTLEIQRTEQGDSAMYLCASSRGGLAGNKETQYFGPGTRLLVL.

The rearrangement links TRBV24-1 to TRBJ2-1; 10 bases are a match to TRBD2. The germline gives CDR1 KGHDR, CDR2 SFDVKD. With 4 bases clipped from V and 6 bases from J, the junction kept 5 bases outside the gene matches. CDR3 size: 15 residues. CDR3: CATSDPTSGTNEQFF. CDR3 DNA sequence: TGTGCCACCAGTGACCCCACTAGCGGGACCAATGAGCAGTTCTTC.

The chain couples TRBV28 to TRBJ2-7; 9 bases fit TRBD1. CDR1 is MDHEN, CDR2 SYDVKM, per germline. CDR3 length: 14 amino acids. V lost 3 bases to trimming and J lost 4 bases; unmatched junction nucleotides: 4. The CDR3 nucleotides are TGTGCCAGCAGTTTGGACAGGGGAAGGTACGAGCAGTACTTC. Translating gives CASSLDRGRYEQYF. Supplemented by reference TRBV28 and TRBJ2-7, the full variable domain reads DVKVTQSSRYLVKRTGEKVFLECVQDMDHENMFWYRQDPGLGLRLIYFSYDVKMKEKGDIPEGYSVSREKKERFSLILESASTNQTSMYLCASSLDRGRYEQYFGPGTRLTVT.

The CDR3 spells CASSPEGRNTEAFF. The CDR3 coding sequence is TGCGCCAGCAGCCCGGAGGGGCGGAACACTGAAGCTTTCTTT. The chain joins TRBV5-1 to TRBJ1-1, with D possibly TRBD1 on 5 matching bases. The CDR3 loop spans 14 amino acids. Per germline, CDR1 SGHRS and CDR2 YFSETQ. V was trimmed by 4 bases and J by 1 base, leaving 11 bases between them.